A single sample gave rise to the 30 T cell receptor beta chains below, sequenced in a study of shared clonotypes between healthy human individuals (dated by TCRdb to 2018 to 2020). Library creation used the immunoSEQ multiplex PCR assay. TCRdb's version of the immuneACCESS table is confined to in-frame rearrangements and falls short of the full clone set. An unresolved V gene accounts for under half of the shortfall where checked; the remainder is of unknown origin. Within this sample are around 1.9 million clones, with about 93% of them counted one time only. The top ten hold under 2% of the sample. CD8 naive samples consisted of CD45RO-negative cells that were positively selected for CCR7, yielding a CD45RA+CCR7+ population without TemRA cells. Specimen: naive CD8+ T cells from PBMCs. The meaning of the sample's cell subset or site label: CD45RA+CCR7+. These receptors were taken from a man aged 18 to 29 in good health. Some clones in this sample may be carry-over from other donors' samples.

This clone was counted once. The chain recombines TRBV9 with TRBJ2-6, with D perhaps matching TRBD2 (5 bases). Germline V gene sequence: CDR1 SGDLS, CDR2 YYNGEE. Trimming took off 0 bases at V and 0 bases at J, with 7 bases between the two ends. This CDR3 comprises 16 residues. The CDR3: CASSVDGISGANVLTF. The CDR3 nucleotides are TGTGCCAGCAGCGTAGACGGGATCTCTGGGGCCAACGTCCTGACTTTC.

The V gene is TRBV5-8, the J gene TRBJ2-5, with a possible D match to TRBD2 (6 bases). V lost 0 bases to trimming and J lost 5 bases, with 17 bases between them. This CDR3 is built from 16 residues. The V gene's germline CDR1 is SGHTS and CDR2 YDEGEE. The DNA for the CDR3 is TGTGCCAGCAGCTTGGGGTGGCGGGGACCAGGGGAGACCCAGTACTTC. It translates to CASSLGWRGPGETQYF.

The chain uses TRBV6-5 and TRBJ1-5; possible D gene TRBD1, 6 bases. This CDR3 spans 15 amino acids. Germline CDR1 and CDR2: MNHEY and SVGAGI. V dropped 6 bases and J dropped 2 bases, with 14 bases sitting between them. Here the CDR3 DNA reads TGTGCCAGCAGGGTCGCAGGGGCGGGCAATCAGCCCCAGCATTTT. Translating gives CASRVAGAGNQPQHF.

V is TRBV14 and J is TRBJ2-7, with D maybe TRBD1 (8 bases). This CDR3 has 14 amino acids. Trimming removed 4 bases at V and 3 bases at J, with 13 bases between. The germline V gene encodes CDR1 SGHDN and CDR2 FVKESK. The CDR3 bases are TGTGCCAGCAGCCCCTACAGGGGGGGCTACGAGCAGTACTTC. Amino acid sequence: CASSPYRGGYEQYF.

The chain uses TRBV9 and TRBJ1-5; tentatively, D is TRBD1 (6 bases). With 3 bases removed from V and 0 bases from J, the gap between germline ends came to 7 bases. Germline loops: CDR1 SGDLS, CDR2 YYNGEE. This CDR3 has 14 amino acids. CDR3 DNA: TGTGCCAGCAGCGCGGGACATAGCAATCAGCCCCAGCATTTT. Protein sequence: CASSAGHSNQPQHF.

The sample holds one count of this clone. The sample has other DNA sequences that encode this CDR3 too. V and J are TRBV5-6 and TRBJ2-1; D possibly corresponds to TRBD1 (5 bases). V lost 0 bases and J lost 1, with 8 bases in between. The CDR3 runs 15 residues. CDR1 is SGHDT, CDR2 YYEEEE, per germline. This chain's CDR3 is CASSLGGASYNEQFF. The CDR3 DNA reads TGTGCCAGCAGCTTGGGGGGCGCATCCTACAATGAGCAGTTCTTC.

This chain connects TRBV9 to TRBJ1-5, with D perhaps matching TRBD1 (6 bases). The germline V gene encodes CDR1 SGDLS and CDR2 YYNGEE. V was cut by 2 bases and J by 6 bases, with 15 bases left in between. The CDR3 loop spans 15 amino acids. CDR3 amino acids: CASSVRPGAGQPQHF. CDR3 nucleotide sequence: TGTGCCAGCAGCGTCCGGCCGGGGGCTGGTCAGCCCCAGCATTTT.

This chain uses TRBV7-3 with TRBJ2-3, with a possible D match to TRBD2 (5 bases). Germline CDR1 is SGHTA and CDR2 is FQGTGA. The CDR3 runs 14 residues. The V and J ends lost 5 bases and 2 bases respectively, with 11 bases between them. DNA of the CDR3: TGTGCCAGCAGCCCTCAACTAGACACAGATACGCAGTATTTT. It encodes CASSPQLDTDTQYF. Complete variable domain (other parts from reference TRBV7-3 and TRBJ2-3): GAGVSQTPSNKVTEKGKYVELRCDPISGHTALYWYRQSLGQGPEFLIYFQGTGAADDSGLPNDRFFAVRPEGSVSTLKIQRTERGDSAVYLCASSPQLDTDTQYFGPGTRLTVL.

V is TRBV4-3 and J is TRBJ1-3; D is unresolved. V was trimmed by 4 bases and J by 4 bases, leaving 20 bases between them. The CDR3 spans 17 residues. Germline values: CDR1 LGHNA, CDR2 YSLEER. The CDR3 DNA reads as TGCGCCAGCAGCCCACGGTCGATGAACGTTAGGGGAAACACCATATATTTT. The encoded protein is CASSPRSMNVRGNTIYF.

The chain combines TRBV5-1 with TRBJ2-7, with D perhaps matching TRBD2 (7 bases). The V end lost 4 bases, the J end lost 5 bases, and 16 bases lay between the germline ends. Germline values: CDR1 SGHRS, CDR2 YFSETQ. The CDR3 extends over 14 amino acids. This CDR3 reads CASSEVGGANEQYF. The CDR3 nucleotides read TGCGCCAGCAGCGAGGTTGGGGGGGCCAACGAGCAGTACTTC.

The chain carries TRBV6-5 and TRBJ1-5; D is ambiguous. The V and J ends lost 6 bases and 2 bases respectively, with 8 bases between them. Germline V gene lookup returns CDR1 MNHEY and CDR2 SVGAGI. The CDR3 sequence is 13 residues long. The CDR3 DNA follows: TGTGCCAGCAGCTTCGGTGGCAATCAGCCCCAGCATTTT. It yields the protein CASSFGGNQPQHF.

The chain joins TRBV12-5 to TRBJ2-2; TRBD1 might be the D (6 bases). The ends were cut back, 0 bases at V and 4 bases at J, with 18 bases in the middle. Germline lookup yields CDR1 LGHNT and CDR2 FRNRAP. This CDR3 region has 18 residues. The CDR3 nucleotides read TGTGCTAGTGGTTTGGTACCCCCCAGGGGAGTCCCCACCGGGGAGCTGTTTTTT. This gives the protein CASGLVPPRGVPTGELFF.

Worth noting for this clone: The junction departs from germline at one end; a sequencing error may be responsible. V is TRBV7-3 and J is TRBJ2-1; D is possibly TRBD2 (6 bases). Germline lookup yields CDR1 SGHTA and CDR2 FQGTGA. This CDR3 spans 13 amino acids. DNA for the CDR3: TGTGCCAGCAGCTCCACTAGCTACAGTGAGCAGTTCTTC. Residues: CASSSTSYSEQFF.

In this sample, this clone turned up once. The chain combines TRBV12-5 with TRBJ2-1, with 7 bases lining up with TRBD2. The CDR3 has 14 residues. The trim removed 3 bases at V and 6 bases at J, leaving 5 bases unmatched. CDR1 and CDR2 from the germline V gene are LGHNT and FRNRAP. For the CDR3, the DNA is TGTGCTAGTGGTTTCGGGGGAGGGGTCAATGAGCAGTTCTTC. It yields the protein CASGFGGGVNEQFF.

CDR3 protein: CASSPLRTPGETQYF. As DNA, the CDR3 is TGTGCCAGCAGCCCCCTTCGGACGCCTGGCGAGACCCAGTACTTC. The chain is built from TRBV9 and TRBJ2-5; D is ambiguous. Per germline, CDR1 SGDLS and CDR2 YYNGEE. The CDR3 is 15 amino acids. V was clipped by 4 bases and J by 5 bases, with 18 bases between them.

The rearrangement uses TRBV6-5 and TRBJ1-2; D unresolved. The CDR3 loop spans 13 amino acids. The V and J ends lost 0 bases and 8 bases respectively, with 10 bases between them. In germline, CDR1 is MNHEY, CDR2 SVGAGI. In DNA form, the CDR3 reads TGTGCCAGCAGTTACTCGACACGAAACGGCTACACCTTC. Translating gives CASSYSTRNGYTF.

This clone was seen a handful of times. The rearrangement uses TRBV19 and TRBJ1-1; D possibly corresponds to TRBD1 (6 bases). Germline V gives CDR1 LNHDA, CDR2 SQIVND (reference sequence). CDR3 length equals 14 residues. Trimming cost V 6 bases and J 0 bases, with 11 bases left between them. Here the CDR3 DNA reads TGTGCCAGTAGCGGGGGGCGAGTGAACACTGAAGCTTTCTTT. The encoded protein is CASSGGRVNTEAFF.

Regarding this clone: This specimen includes other DNA sequences encoding the same CDR3. The chain combines TRBV6-4 with TRBJ2-1; D ambiguous. The CDR3 covers 12 residues. The V gene's germline CDR1 is MRHNA and CDR2 SNTAGT. The V gene lost 0 bases and the J gene lost 7 bases, with 4 bases spanning the gap. CDR3 loop: CASSDSRNEQFF. DNA for the CDR3: TGTGCCAGCAGTGACTCTAGGAATGAGCAGTTCTTC.

The genes are TRBV9 and TRBJ2-3, with 8 bases fitting TRBD2. Germline CDR1 SGDLS, CDR2 YYNGEE. The CDR3 consists of 14 residues. V lost 6 bases and J lost 6; bases outside the gene matches: 9. The DNA of the CDR3 is TGTGCCAGCAACCTCGGGAGGGAGGGTGATACGCAGTATTTT. It is translated as CASNLGREGDTQYF.

The chain uses TRBV7-9 and TRBJ1-1; 10 positions match TRBD1. Trimming took 5 bases from V and 10 from J; bases not matched to a gene: 13. Germline lookup yields CDR1 SEHNR and CDR2 FQNEAQ (reference sequence). CDR3 length: 15 amino acids. The chain's CDR3 is CASSPTGTGVPGAFF. The CDR3 DNA sequence: TGTGCCAGCAGCCCAACCGGGACAGGGGTCCCGGGAGCTTTCTTT.

The chain joins TRBV7-2 to TRBJ2-7; 12 nucleotides line up with TRBD2. The trim removed 5 bases at V and 6 bases at J, leaving 8 bases unmatched. Per germline, CDR1 SGHTA and CDR2 FQGNSA. This CDR3 is 15 amino acids long. CDR3 coding DNA: TGTGCCAGCAGCCCCCTACTAGCGGGAGGAGGCGAGCAGTACTTC. Encoded protein: CASSPLLAGGGEQYF.

The chain is built from TRBV28 and TRBJ1-2; D not resolved. V lost 3 bases and J 8 bases, leaving 13 bases between the germline ends. This CDR3 spans 13 amino acids. Germline V CDR1 and CDR2: MDHEN, SYDVKM. For the CDR3, the DNA is TGTGCCAGCAGTTTCTTGGCAACTGGGGGCTACACCTTC. Its protein is CASSFLATGGYTF.

The chain recombines TRBV28 with TRBJ1-2; D gene unclear. The CDR3 length is 13 residues. Germline V lookup: CDR1 MDHEN, CDR2 SYDVKM. V lost 4 bases and J lost 2, with 8 bases in between. The CDR3 here is CASSYWRNYGYTF. The CDR3 DNA is TGTGCCAGCAGTTATTGGAGAAACTATGGCTACACCTTC.

The rearrangement links TRBV4-3 to TRBJ2-7; 7 bases fit TRBD1. The CDR3 is 14 amino acids. V was clipped by 2 bases and J by 2 bases; unmatched bases: 3. The germline V gene has CDR1 LGHNA and CDR2 YSLEER. This CDR3 is CASSQLTGAYEQYF. The CDR3 DNA follows: TGCGCCAGCAGCCAACTTACAGGGGCCTACGAGCAGTACTTC.

This clone was seen only a few times. V is TRBV27 and J is TRBJ1-1; no clear D gene. The CDR3 has 10 residues. The germline V gene has CDR1 MNHEY and CDR2 SMNVEV (reference sequence). V gave up 8 bases and J gave up 6 bases, with 7 bases separating them. Written as DNA, the CDR3 is TGTGCCAGCGGGAGGCCTGAAGCTTTCTTT. This sequence encodes CASGRPEAFF.

This chain uses TRBV9 with TRBJ2-7; D remains ambiguous. The V end was cut by 0 bases, the J end by 3 bases, with 13 bases between. Germline V CDR1 and CDR2: SGDLS, YYNGEE. This CDR3 has 15 amino acids. The CDR3 DNA reads TGTGCCAGCAGCGTAGATGGCAACGTATTCTACGAGCAGTACTTC. Translation gives CASSVDGNVFYEQYF.

The rearrangement links TRBV7-8 to TRBJ2-1; D uncertain. The CDR3 has 16 amino acids. V was shortened by 0 bases and J by 8 bases, with 17 bases between the two germline ends. Germline V gives CDR1 SGHVS, CDR2 FQNEAQ. The CDR3 here is CASSLARSPSYHEQFF. The CDR3 DNA reads as TGTGCCAGCAGCTTAGCGAGGAGTCCGTCTTATCATGAGCAGTTCTTC.

The rearrangement uses TRBV2 and TRBJ2-7, with TRBD2 as a possible D gene (6 bases). There are 18 residues in the CDR3. In germline, CDR1 is SNHLY, CDR2 FYNNEI. Trimming cost V 0 bases and J 0 bases, with 18 bases left between them. The CDR3 loop reads CASSEAPSREVGSYEQYF. The CDR3 DNA sequence: TGTGCCAGCAGTGAAGCGCCTTCTAGGGAGGTCGGCTCCTACGAGCAGTACTTC.

This clone was detected only once. The chain couples TRBV2 to TRBJ2-2; 7 bases are a match to TRBD1. CDR3 length equals 15 residues. V shed 6 bases and J 5 bases; nucleotides not matched to a gene: 9. CDR1 is SNHLY, CDR2 FYNNEI, per germline. The CDR3, as DNA: TGTGCCAGCAGCCAACCGGGACAGCGGACCGGGGAGCTGTTTTTT. Protein: CASSQPGQRTGELFF.

The V gene is TRBV30, the J gene TRBJ1-4; 10 bases are shared with TRBD1. The V gene end was trimmed by 2 bases and the J gene end by 6 bases; junction bases not matched to a gene: 12. The CDR3 sequence is 17 residues long. From germline, CDR1 is GTSNPN and CDR2 SVGIG (reference sequence). The CDR3 nucleotides are TGTGCCTGGAGTCCAAAAACCAGGACAGGGGGATATGAAAAACTGTTTTTT. It codes for CAWSPKTRTGGYEKLFF. Filled out from reference TRBV30 and TRBJ1-4, the complete variable domain reads SQTIHQWPATLVQPVGSPLSLECTVEGTSNPNLYWYRQAAGRGLQLLFYSVGIGQISSEVPQNLSASRPQDRQFILSSKKLLLSDSGFYLCAWSPKTRTGGYEKLFFGSGTQLSVL.